The 25 T cell receptor beta chains below come from one sample, sequenced in a study of long-term antiretroviral therapy in people with HIV. The authors ran the immunoSEQ assay, v3.0, at survey level. Only in-frame clones appear in the TCRdb table, and some are missing; sequencing was by immunoSEQ multiplex PCR. The sample shows over 15,000 clones, approximately 84% of them seen only once. The material sequenced was unsorted PBMCs, taken 0.5 years after starting antiretroviral therapy. These receptors all stem from a woman between 40 and 50 years old with HIV.

The J gene is TRBJ2-1, the V gene TRBV18; tentatively, D is TRBD2 (5 bases). CDR1 is KGHSH and CDR2 is LQKENI in the germline V gene. The CDR3 has 13 residues. Trimming removed 3 bases at V and 5 bases at J, with 8 bases between. The CDR3 DNA reads TGTGCCAGCTCACCGGGAGAAAACAATGAGCAGTTCTTC. Its protein is CASSPGENNEQFF. The entire variable domain, with the rest obtained from reference TRBV18 and TRBJ2-1, is as follows: NAGVMQNPRHLVRRRGQEARLRCSPMKGHSHVYWYRQLPEEGLKFMVYLQKENIIDESGMPKERFSAEFPKEGPSILRIQQVVRGDSAAYFCASSPGENNEQFFGPGTRLTVL.

CDR3: CASSLGLGPIAKNIQYF. CDR3 bases: TGTGCCAGCAGTTTAGGTCTGGGACCCATAGCCAAAAACATTCAGTACTTC. V and J are TRBV27 and TRBJ2-4; D may correspond to TRBD1 or TRBD2 (5 bases each). The CDR3 runs 17 residues. Germline V CDR1 and CDR2: MNHEY, SMNVEV (reference sequence). The V end lost 2 bases, the J end lost 0 bases, and 14 bases lay between the germline ends.

The chain has TRBV5-1 and TRBJ2-5; 8 positions match TRBD2. Germline CDR1 and CDR2: SGHRS and YFSETQ. Germline trimming cut 4 bases from V and 2 bases from J; bases unmatched to any gene: 7. The CDR3 extends over 15 amino acids. The CDR3 bases are TGCGCCAGCAGCGCTTTAACTAGCGGACAAGAGACCCAGTACTTC. Translation: CASSALTSGQETQYF.

The chain couples TRBV7-9 to TRBJ2-4; 10 positions match TRBD1. The CDR3 extends over 15 amino acids. The germline gives CDR1 SEHNR, CDR2 FQNEAQ (reference sequence). With V trimmed by 5 bases and J by 6 bases, 7 bases remained unmatched. CDR3 sequence (DNA): TGTGCCAGCAGCCGACAGGGGGCGTTGGGAAACATTCAGTACTTC. Its translation is CASSRQGALGNIQYF.

The CDR3 loop is CASSQGGTGSPEQFF. CDR3 in DNA: TGTGCCAGCAGCCAAGGGGGGACAGGGTCACCTGAGCAGTTCTTC. The chain combines TRBV7-2 with TRBJ2-1, with 9 nucleotides matching TRBD1. J gave up 9 bases and V 5 bases, and 11 bases lay outside the gene matches. This CDR3 spans 15 amino acids. Germline lookup yields CDR1 SGHTA and CDR2 FQGNSA.

The chain carries TRBV7-3 and TRBJ1-1, with a tentative D call TRBD1 (5 bases). Between the trimmed V and J ends, which lost 2 bases and 1 base, there was a span of 8 bases. The CDR3 covers 14 residues. In germline, CDR1 is SGHTA, CDR2 FQGTGA. CDR3 region: CASSLHQGNTEAFF. DNA of the CDR3: TGTGCCAGCAGCTTACATCAGGGGAACACTGAAGCTTTCTTT.

The genes are TRBV15 and TRBJ2-6; 7 nucleotides agree with TRBD2. The CDR3 has 14 amino acids. Germline CDR1 LNHNV, CDR2 YYDKDF (reference sequence). The V and J ends lost 3 bases and 4 bases, in that order; junction bases with no gene match: 0. The CDR3 region has the DNA TGTGCCACCAGCAGCGGGAGGGGGGCCAACGTCCTGACTTTC. Its translation is CATSSGRGANVLTF.

Only one count was recorded for this clone. The J gene is TRBJ1-1, the V gene TRBV29-1; D is possibly TRBD1 (5 bases). The CDR3 length is 12 residues. Germline loops: CDR1 SQVTM, CDR2 ANQGSEA. The germline V and J ends were trimmed by 7 bases and 2 bases, with 11 bases remaining between them. Here the CDR3 DNA reads TGCAGCGGACGACAGCCCAACACTGAAGCTTTCTTT. This encodes CSGRQPNTEAFF.

This clone was observed a few times. The rearrangement links TRBV5-4 to TRBJ1-3; the match to TRBD1 covers 9 bases. After removal of 4 bases from V and 2 bases from J, the junction contained 13 bases not matched to a gene. This CDR3 has 18 amino acids. Germline V gene sequence: CDR1 SGHNT, CDR2 YYREEE (reference sequence). The CDR3 region is CASSDRDRDSLAGNTIYF. The CDR3 coding sequence is TGTGCCAGCAGCGACCGGGACAGGGACTCCCTCGCTGGAAACACCATATATTTT.

The genes are TRBV7-8 and TRBJ2-3; D possibly uses TRBD1 or TRBD2 (5 bases each). Germline-derived CDR1 and CDR2 are SGHVS and FQNEAQ. Trimming pared 7 bases from V and 6 bases from J, leaving 17 bases between. The CDR3 extends over 14 amino acids. CDR3 residues: CASIPGTLGDTQYF. In nucleotides, the CDR3 is TGTGCCAGCATCCCCGGGACGCTAGGGGATACGCAGTATTTT.

CDR3 sequence (DNA): TGTGCCAGCAGTTTATTGGGACTTAGCAATCAGCCCCAGCATTTT. Translated: CASSLLGLSNQPQHF. This rearrangement joins TRBV28 to TRBJ1-5; the D gene is possibly TRBD1 (5 bases). CDR3 length equals 15 residues. Trimming cost V 1 base and J 0 bases, with 7 bases left between them. Germline loops: CDR1 MDHEN, CDR2 SYDVKM.

This chain uses TRBV11-2 with TRBJ1-1, with unresolved D. CDR1 and CDR2 from the germline V gene are SGHAT and FQNNGV. The CDR3 is 13 residues long. V dropped 0 bases and J dropped 6 bases, with 8 bases sitting between them. The CDR3 protein is CASSLDEGAEAFF. As DNA, the CDR3 is TGTGCCAGCAGCTTAGATGAAGGCGCTGAAGCTTTCTTT. Full variable domain (rest looked up from reference TRBV11-2 and TRBJ1-1): EAGVAQSPRYKIIEKRQSVAFWCNPISGHATLYWYQQILGQGPKLLIQFQNNGVVDDSQLPKDRFSAERLKGVDSTLKIQPAKLEDSAVYLCASSLDEGAEAFFGQGTRLTVV.

The chain links TRBV28 to TRBJ1-3; TRBD1 agrees at 9 bases. This CDR3 region has 15 residues. Germline assignment: CDR1 MDHEN and CDR2 SYDVKM. J gave up 0 bases and V 5 bases, and 2 bases lay outside the gene matches. The CDR3 sequence is CASSLTGGSGNTIYF. CDR3 DNA sequence: TGTGCCAGCAGTCTGACAGGGGGCTCTGGAAACACCATATATTTT.

This clone is a singleton in its sample. The CDR3 loop is CASTDGRSHQPQHF. DNA of the CDR3: TGCGCCAGCACCGATGGACGGTCCCATCAGCCCCAGCATTTT. The chain links TRBV5-1 to TRBJ1-5; no firm D call. Germline CDR1 SGHRS, CDR2 YFSETQ. Trimming cost V 6 bases and J 5 bases, with 15 bases left between them. CDR3 length: 14 residues.

This chain joins TRBV21-1 and TRBJ2-1. TRBV21-1 is labeled a pseudogene. This CDR3 is built from 11 residues. Written as DNA, the CDR3 is TGTGCCAGCAGCAGTAGGGCAGAGCAGTTCTTC. It is translated as CASSSRAEQFF.

This chain connects TRBV27 to TRBJ1-5, with D possibly TRBD1 on 6 matching bases. Germline values: CDR1 MNHEY, CDR2 SMNVEV (reference sequence). The length of the CDR3 is 14 residues. Deletions cut 6 bases from V and 0 bases from J, with 9 bases between. As DNA, the CDR3 is TGTGCCAGCAGGGCAGGGGATAGCAATCAGCCCCAGCATTTT. Protein product: CASRAGDSNQPQHF.

This rearrangement joins TRBV15 to TRBJ2-2; possibly TRBD1 or TRBD2 for D (5 bases each). The germline V and J ends were trimmed by 5 bases and 9 bases, with 13 bases remaining between them. CDR1 LNHNV and CDR2 YYDKDF come from the germline V gene (reference sequence). The CDR3 sequence is 13 residues long. The CDR3, as DNA: TGTGCCACCAGCCCGGGCCGGGACCGGGAGCTGTTTTTT. Translated, it gives CATSPGRDRELFF.

The chain joins TRBV11-3 to TRBJ2-2; D possibly corresponds to TRBD2 (5 bases). CDR3 length: 14 amino acids. V lost 7 bases, J lost 6 bases, and 15 bases lay in between. In germline, CDR1 is SGHNT, CDR2 YENEEA. CDR3 residues: CASKRERKPGELFF. In DNA form, the CDR3 reads TGTGCCAGCAAGAGGGAACGAAAGCCCGGGGAGCTGTTTTTT.

The rearrangement links TRBV19 to TRBJ2-3; D might be TRBD2 (6 bases). CDR3 length: 14 amino acids. CDR1 and CDR2 (germline): LNHDA, SQIVND (reference sequence). V was clipped by 9 bases and J by 0 bases, with 13 bases between them. In nucleotides, the CDR3 is TGTGCCAGCCAGTCCGGGACTAGCACAGATACGCAGTATTTT. It encodes CASQSGTSTDTQYF.

V gene TRBV9 combines with J gene TRBJ2-4, with 13 bases matching TRBD2. The CDR3 is 15 amino acids. The germline V gene has CDR1 SGDLS and CDR2 YYNGEE. The junction had 2 bases not matched to a gene; V was cut back by 3 bases and J by 5 bases. CDR3 in DNA: TGTGCCAGCAGCGCGACTAGCGGGAGGCAAAACATTCAGTACTTC. It codes for CASSATSGRQNIQYF.

The V call is TRBV2, the J call TRBJ2-3, with TRBD2 identical over 7 bases. CDR3 length: 16 residues. V trimming: 6 bases; J trimming: 1 base; junction bases outside the gene matches: 10. Germline V gene lookup returns CDR1 SNHLY and CDR2 FYNNEI. In DNA form, the CDR3 reads TGTGCCAGCAGAAAAGAGGGGAGGGCGGGCACAGATACGCAGTATTTT. It is translated as CASRKEGRAGTDTQYF.

The chain is built from TRBV6-1 and TRBJ1-4, with D possibly matching TRBD1 (5 bases). The V end was cut by 4 bases, the J end by 4 bases, with 13 bases between. Germline V gives CDR1 MNHNS, CDR2 SASEGT. The CDR3 runs 15 residues. CDR3 nucleotides: TGTGCCAGCAGTGGCCAGGGTTCCGGTAATGAAAAACTGTTTTTT. Translating it yields CASSGQGSGNEKLFF.

The chain recombines TRBV5-1 with TRBJ2-2, with a possible D match to TRBD2 (6 bases). The CDR3 has 16 residues. Deletions cut 4 bases from V and 3 bases from J, with 16 bases between. Germline-derived CDR1 and CDR2 are SGHRS and YFSETQ. As DNA, the CDR3 is TGCGCCAGCAGCCCCAGGGCGGGACGAGACACCGGGGAGCTGTTTTTT. Translated, it gives CASSPRAGRDTGELFF.

The chain links TRBV25-1 to TRBJ2-1; no clear D. Looked up from germline, CDR1 is MGHDK and CDR2 is SYGVNS. This CDR3 region has 14 residues. Trimming removed 5 bases at V and 0 bases at J, with 8 bases between. CDR3 sequence reads: CASSRFSSYNEQFF. Written as DNA, the CDR3 is TGTGCCAGCAGTAGATTTAGCTCCTACAATGAGCAGTTCTTC.

This clone appeared once. The rearrangement uses TRBV7-3 and TRBJ2-2; D might be TRBD2 (7 bases). V dropped 1 base and J dropped 5 bases, with 26 bases sitting between them. Germline-derived CDR1 and CDR2 are SGHTA and FQGTGA. The CDR3 runs to 20 residues. CDR3 sequence (DNA): TGTGCCAGCAGCTTAATAGGTCCGATGGCCCGGGGGGCACGGACCGGGGAGCTGTTTTTT. Translated, it gives CASSLIGPMARGARTGELFF. Variable domain in full (rest from reference TRBV7-3 and TRBJ2-2): GAGVSQTPSNKVTEKGKYVELRCDPISGHTALYWYRQSLGQGPEFLIYFQGTGAADDSGLPNDRFFAVRPEGSVSTLKIQRTERGDSAVYLCASSLIGPMARGARTGELFFGEGSRLTVL.